The present T cell receptor (beta chain) was sequenced within a study of a mutant IDH1 vaccine in newly diagnosed glioma. Study information: The patients received vaccinations eight times, in weeks 1, 3, 5, 7, 11, 15, 19 and 23. The treated population exhibited a male proportion of roughly 60%, a female proportion of 37.5%, and a mean age of about 40 years.

Noted time point: week 23, last vaccination. Topical imiquimod accompanied each vaccine dose, which consisted of 300 ug of mutant IDH1 20-mer peptide. Astrocytomas that were new, WHO grade 3 or 4, IDH1-mutant and ATRX-lost were present in the donors. Concerning this clone: Antigen: not known.

V was trimmed by 7 bases and J by 8 bases, leaving 17 bases between them. This CDR3 has 13 amino acids. CDR1 and CDR2 from the germline V gene are SEHNR and FQNEAQ (reference sequence). Some clones are missing from TCRdb's copy, which holds only in-frame ones; the method was immunoSEQ multiplex PCR. The sample lists about 41,000 clones; around 78% were seen once. Sequenced material: PBMCs, taken from a glioma patient whose treatment included an IDH1 peptide vaccine. This receptor was obtained from a woman aged 40-49 years with glioma. Some clones in this sample may be carry-over from other donors' samples. This chain joins TRBV7-9 and TRBJ1-2; D may be TRBD1 (6 bases). The CDR3 DNA sequence: TGTGCCAGCACCTCTCAACAGGGCACGGGCTACACCTTC. It codes for CASTSQQGTGYTF.